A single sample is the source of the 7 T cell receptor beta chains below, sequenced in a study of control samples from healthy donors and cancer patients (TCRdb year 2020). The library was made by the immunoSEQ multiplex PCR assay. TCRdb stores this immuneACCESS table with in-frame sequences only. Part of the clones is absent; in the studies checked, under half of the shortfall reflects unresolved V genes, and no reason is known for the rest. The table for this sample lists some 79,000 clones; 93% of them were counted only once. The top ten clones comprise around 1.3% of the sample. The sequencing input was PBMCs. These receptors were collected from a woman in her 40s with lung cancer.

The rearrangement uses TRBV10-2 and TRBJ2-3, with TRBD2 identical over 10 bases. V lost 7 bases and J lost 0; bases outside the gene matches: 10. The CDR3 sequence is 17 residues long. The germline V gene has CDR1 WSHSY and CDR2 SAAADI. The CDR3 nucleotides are TGCGCCAGCACGGCCAGCGGGGGGGCGGGGAGCACAGATACGCAGTATTTT. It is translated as CASTASGGAGSTDTQYF.

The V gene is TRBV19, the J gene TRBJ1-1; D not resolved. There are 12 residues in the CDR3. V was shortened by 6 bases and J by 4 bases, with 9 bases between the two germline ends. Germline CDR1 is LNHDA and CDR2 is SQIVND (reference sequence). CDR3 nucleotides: TGTGCCAGTAGACCCGGGAGCACTGAAGCTTTCTTT. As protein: CASRPGSTEAFF.

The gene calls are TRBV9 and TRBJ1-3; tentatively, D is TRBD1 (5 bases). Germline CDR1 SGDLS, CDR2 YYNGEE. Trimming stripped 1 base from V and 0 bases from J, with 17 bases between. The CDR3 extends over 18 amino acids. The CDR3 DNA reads TGTGCCAGCAGCGTATCAAGTCGGGACGCGTCCTCTGGAAACACCATATATTTT. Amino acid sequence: CASSVSSRDASSGNTIYF. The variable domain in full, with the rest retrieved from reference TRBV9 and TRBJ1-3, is DSGVTQTPKHLITATGQRVTLRCSPRSGDLSVYWYQQSLDQGLQFLIQYYNGEERAKGNILERFSAQQFPDLHSELNLSSLELGDSALYFCASSVSSRDASSGNTIYFGEGSWLTVV.

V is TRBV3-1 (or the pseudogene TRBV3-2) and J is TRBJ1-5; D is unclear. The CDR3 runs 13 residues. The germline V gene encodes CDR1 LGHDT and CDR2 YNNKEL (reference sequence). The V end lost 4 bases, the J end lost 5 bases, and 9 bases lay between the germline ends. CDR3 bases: TGTGCCAGCAGCCCCCTCTTGGATCAGCCCCAGCATTTT. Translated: CASSPLLDQPQHF.

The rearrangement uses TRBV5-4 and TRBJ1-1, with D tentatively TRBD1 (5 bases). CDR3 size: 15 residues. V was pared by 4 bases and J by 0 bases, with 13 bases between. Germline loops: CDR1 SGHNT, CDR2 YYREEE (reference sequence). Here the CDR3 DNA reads TGTGCCAGCAGCGCCGGGACGTCAATGAACACTGAAGCTTTCTTT. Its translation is CASSAGTSMNTEAFF.

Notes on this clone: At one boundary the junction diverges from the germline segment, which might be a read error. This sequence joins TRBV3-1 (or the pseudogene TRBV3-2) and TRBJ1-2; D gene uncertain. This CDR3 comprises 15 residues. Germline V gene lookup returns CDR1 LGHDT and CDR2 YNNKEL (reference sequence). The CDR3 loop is CASSQEISRNYGYTF. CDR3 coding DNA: TGTGCCAGCAGCCAAGAAATTTCCCGGAACTACGGCTACACCTTC.

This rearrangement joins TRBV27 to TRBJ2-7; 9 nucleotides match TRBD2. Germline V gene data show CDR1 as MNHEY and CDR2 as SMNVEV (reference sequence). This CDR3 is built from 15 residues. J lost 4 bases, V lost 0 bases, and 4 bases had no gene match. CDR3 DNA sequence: TGTGCCAGCAGTTTATCGGCTAGCGGGGTGTACGAGCAGTACTTC. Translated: CASSLSASGVYEQYF.